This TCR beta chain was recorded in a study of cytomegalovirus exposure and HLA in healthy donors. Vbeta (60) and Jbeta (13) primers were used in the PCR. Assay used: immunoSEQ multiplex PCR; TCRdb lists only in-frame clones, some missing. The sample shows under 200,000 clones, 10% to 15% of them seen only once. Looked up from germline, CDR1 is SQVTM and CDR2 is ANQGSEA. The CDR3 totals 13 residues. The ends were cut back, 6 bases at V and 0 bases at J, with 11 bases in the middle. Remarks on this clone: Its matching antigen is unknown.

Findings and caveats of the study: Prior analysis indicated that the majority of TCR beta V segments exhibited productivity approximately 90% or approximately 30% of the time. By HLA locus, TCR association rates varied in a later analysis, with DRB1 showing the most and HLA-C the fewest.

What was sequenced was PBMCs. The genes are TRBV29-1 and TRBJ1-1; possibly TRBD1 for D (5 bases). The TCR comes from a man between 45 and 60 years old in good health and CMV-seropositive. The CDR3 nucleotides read TGCAGCGTGCGGGGGACGGTGAACACTGAAGCTTTCTTT. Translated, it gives CSVRGTVNTEAFF.